This is a list of T cell receptor beta chains from one sample in a study of blood T cells in healthy people across ages. TCRdb re-derived calls from the 5' RACE reads in MiXCR, one entry per CDR3 protein. The sample carries about 780,000 distinct CDR3 sequences, under 80% recorded once. Source material: blood. These receptors all stem from a man younger than 40 in good health. CDR3s include the opening cysteine and the closing phenylalanine or tryptophan.

v_gene	j_gene	CDR3aa
TRBV20-1	TRBJ1-2	CSARDPGASYTF
TRBV18	TRBJ2-5	CASSPGQIQETQYF
TRBV4-1	.	CASSQRGRQGAWETQYF
TRBV9	TRBJ2-2	CASSALAGDTGELFF
TRBV19	TRBJ1-1	CASSLRQGRFVMNTEAFF
TRBV18	TRBJ2-3	CASSPEKRGSTDTQYF
TRBV7-2	TRBJ2-1	CASSPRSRAYNEQFF
TRBV15	TRBJ2-1	CATSREGGGAGDEQFF
TRBV20-1	TRBJ2-7	CSATDSSSYEQYF
TRBV14	TRBJ2-3	CASSQANRGTDTQYF
TRBV20-1	TRBJ2-5	CSASPGTGEETQYF
TRBV18	TRBJ2-3	CASSPPASSTDTQYF
TRBV20-1	TRBJ1-6	CSAARTGGVNNSPLHF
TRBV4-2	TRBJ2-3	CASGGVLSGARTDTQYF
TRBV7-2	TRBJ2-7	CASRVGAVIYEQYF
TRBV20-1	TRBJ1-2	CSARPPGGRRNYGYTF
TRBV14	TRBJ2-1	CASSPYGYEQFF
TRBV25-1	TRBJ1-6	CASDSGNNSPLHF
TRBV12-3/TRBV12-4	TRBJ2-3	CASSRQRVPGTDTQYF
TRBV20-1	TRBJ2-1	CSANKRWDNEQFF
TRBV4-2	TRBJ2-3	CASSQQLGVGKENMQYF
TRBV20-1	TRBJ2-3	CSARVSGGLTDTQYF
TRBV6-6	TRBJ1-6	CASSYSGADSPLHF
TRBV7-8	TRBJ2-6	CASSLVSVSGANVLTF
TRBV4-3	.	CASSQAAGWYEQYF
TRBV27	TRBJ2-6	CASSSFSGANVLTF
TRBV6-1	TRBJ2-3	CAGSSLAGADTQYF
TRBV6-5	TRBJ2-1	CASSPLRSGGANEQFF
TRBV7-2	TRBJ1-4	CASSLAQSNEKLFF
TRBV27	TRBJ1-2	CASSCSGPPPPGNYGYTF
TRBV20-1	TRBJ1-2	CSAREDRVIRTNYGYTF
TRBV7-3	TRBJ2-1	CASSRSPGQGDNEQFF
TRBV7-2	TRBJ2-5	CASSPGRPYQETQYF
TRBV7-2	TRBJ2-4	CASSLDRGRGIQYF
TRBV29-1	TRBJ1-1	CSVSGIGGTEAFF
TRBV9	TRBJ2-3	CASSRQRGQSTDTQYF
TRBV29-1	TRBJ2-3	CSVEGPASGGASDTQYF
TRBV4-3	TRBJ2-1	CASSQVRGTGSYNEQFF
TRBV4-3	TRBJ2-4	CASSQSGTGVNIQYF
TRBV11-2	TRBJ2-5	CASRLGRGLTLRQETQYF
TRBV7-2	TRBJ2-7	CASSANQGGSYEQYF
TRBV2	TRBJ2-6	CASSQGVYSGANVLTF
TRBV6-6	TRBJ2-1	CASSPYRDSYNEQFF
TRBV7-2	TRBJ2-1	CASSLAWTGGTYNEQFF
TRBV5-1	TRBJ2-7	CASHWSARDGYYEQYF
TRBV20-1	TRBJ2-7	CSAGTSGPISYEQYF
TRBV28	TRBJ2-1	CASSPWGSGGANNEQFF
TRBV27	TRBJ2-1	CASSFPPTGWGDNEQFF
TRBV9	TRBJ2-1	CASSVTAEQGYNEQFF
TRBV20-1	TRBJ2-5	CSARNILDWNQETQYF
TRBV4-2	TRBJ2-3	CASSQGLAGGSSTDTQYF
TRBV28	TRBJ1-2	CASSLTGLENGYTF
TRBV9	TRBJ1-2	CASSLLGGGYTF
TRBV7-9	TRBJ1-2	CASSLAGLGARYGYTF
TRBV6-5	TRBJ2-6	CASSYVRRGANVLTF
TRBV10-3	TRBJ1-2	CAISEGERMGGYTF
TRBV7-8	TRBJ2-1	CASSPSRVGYNEQFF
TRBV9	TRBJ2-3	CASSASLAGVGSTQYF
TRBV6-5	TRBJ1-5	CASRDRGGNQPQHF